A selection of T cell receptor beta chains follows, all from one sample in a study of beta chain features in type 1 diabetes. Sequencing used immunoSEQ multiplex PCR; TCRdb keeps in-frame clones, though not all of them. The sample gives around 710,000 clones, around 11% of which show up once; roughly 0.11% is in the top ten. Sequencing was done on a sample of naive CD4+ T cells from blood. The receptors were sampled from a young man with type 1 diabetes. Each CDR3 is given with its conserved first and last residue. D genes are given only for firm matches. Size values are once, few and many counts, or a class for expanded clones, and some rows have none.

TRBD1 few TRBJ1-4 TRBV14 CASSPRTGNNEKLFF TGTGCCAGCAGCCCTAGGACAGGCAATAATGAAAAACTGTTTTTT
TRBD1 few TRBJ2-7 TRBV25-1 CASSESHRGYEQYF TGTGCCAGCAGTGAATCTCACAGGGGTTACGAGCAGTACTTC
- - TRBJ1-2 TRBV30 CAWSVHGGGWGGYTF TGTGCCTGGAGTGTACACGGGGGAGGATGGGGTGGCTACACCTTC
- few TRBJ2-3 TRBV7-9 CASRPESTDTQYF TGTGCCAGCCGGCCGGAGAGCACAGATACGCAGTATTTT
- - TRBJ2-5 TRBV7-2 CASSLLRGAQETQYF TGTGCCAGCAGCTTATTACGGGGGGCCCAAGAGACCCAGTACTTC
- few TRBJ1-1 TRBV6-1 CASILGGLDTEAFF TGTGCCAGTATCCTCGGGGGGTTGGACACTGAAGCTTTCTTT
- - TRBJ2-7 TRBV7-9 CASSPEGPRYEQYF TGTGCCAGCAGCCCAGAGGGACCGCGCTACGAGCAGTACTTC
TRBD1 - TRBJ2-5 TRBV5-4 CASSLLPGQGVGTQYF TGTGCCAGCAGCTTACTACCGGGACAGGGCGTGGGGACCCAGTACTTC
- few TRBJ2-3 TRBV11-2 CASSLEGEGTDTQYF TGTGCCAGCAGCTTAGAGGGGGAGGGCACAGATACGCAGTATTTT
- few TRBJ2-7 TRBV7-9 CASSLSGSSYEQYF TGTGCCAGCAGCCTTAGCGGTAGCTCCTACGAGCAGTACTTC
- - TRBJ2-2 TRBV5-1 CASSTGRFTFF TGCGCCAGCAGCACCGGACGATTCACGTTTTTT
- few TRBJ1-1 TRBV29-1 CSAPRDVGTEAFF TGCAGCGCCCCGCGGGATGTGGGGACTGAAGCTTTCTTT
- once TRBJ1-5 TRBV5-6 CASSFFTDQPQHF TGTGCCAGCAGCTTCTTCACCGATCAGCCCCAGCATTTT
- few TRBJ2-7 TRBV11-2 CASSPPAGRHEQYF TGTGCCAGCAGCCCCCCGGCAGGGAGGCACGAGCAGTACTTC
- - TRBJ2-5 TRBV7-9 CASTPGGGEETQYF TGTGCCAGCACCCCTGGGGGGGGCGAAGAGACCCAGTACTTC
- few TRBJ1-2 TRBV2 CASSGGRDYGYTF TGTGCCAGCAGTGGAGGCAGGGACTATGGCTACACCTTC
- few TRBJ2-7 TRBV7-2 CASSSSSSLYF TGTGCCAGCAGCTCCTCTAGCAGTCTGTACTTC
TRBD2 - TRBJ2-3 TRBV5-1 CASRDGLAERDTQYF TGCGCCAGCAGAGACGGACTAGCGGAGAGGGATACGCAGTATTTT
TRBD2 - TRBJ2-3 TRBV28 CASRFSGGGTDTQYF TGTGCCAGCAGATTTAGCGGGGGGGGCACAGATACGCAGTATTTT
- few TRBJ2-3 TRBV6-5 CASSYELGTDTQYF TGTGCCAGCAGTTACGAGTTGGGGACAGATACGCAGTATTTT
TRBD2 - TRBJ2-2 TRBV25-1 CASSRGTSGITGELFF TGTGCCAGTTCCCGAGGGACTAGCGGAATCACCGGGGAGCTGTTTTTT
- few TRBJ2-7 TRBV11-2 CASSLARRFYEQYF TGTGCCAGCAGCTTAGCCAGGCGGTTCTACGAGCAGTACTTC